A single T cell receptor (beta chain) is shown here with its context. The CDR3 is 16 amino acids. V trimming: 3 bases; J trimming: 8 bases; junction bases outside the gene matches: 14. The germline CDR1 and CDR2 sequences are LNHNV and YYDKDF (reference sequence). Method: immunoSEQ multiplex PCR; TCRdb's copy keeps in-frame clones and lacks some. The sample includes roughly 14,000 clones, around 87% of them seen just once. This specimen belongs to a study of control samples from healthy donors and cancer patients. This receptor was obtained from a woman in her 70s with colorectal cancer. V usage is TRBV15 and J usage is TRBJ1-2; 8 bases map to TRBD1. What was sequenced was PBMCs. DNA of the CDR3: TGTGCCACCAGCAGGGATGGGCTGCAGGGGGCTGGGGGCTACACCTTC. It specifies CATSRDGLQGAGGYTF.